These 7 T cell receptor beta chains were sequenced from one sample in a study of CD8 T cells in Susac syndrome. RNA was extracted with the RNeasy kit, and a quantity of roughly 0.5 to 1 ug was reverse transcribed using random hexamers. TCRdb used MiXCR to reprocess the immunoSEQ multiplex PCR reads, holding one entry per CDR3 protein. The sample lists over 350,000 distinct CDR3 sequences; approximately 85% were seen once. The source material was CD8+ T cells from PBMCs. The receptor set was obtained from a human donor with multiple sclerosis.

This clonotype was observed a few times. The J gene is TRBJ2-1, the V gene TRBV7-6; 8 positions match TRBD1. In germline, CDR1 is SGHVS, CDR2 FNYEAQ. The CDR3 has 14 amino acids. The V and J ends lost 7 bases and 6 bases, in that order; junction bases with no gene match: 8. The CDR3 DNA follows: TGTGCCAGCACCCGCGGCACAGGGGGCAATGAGCAGTTCTTC. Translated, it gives CASTRGTGGNEQFF.

CDR3 residues: CASSPSGSQETQYF. Here the CDR3 DNA reads TGTGCCAGCAGTCCCTCTGGAAGCCAAGAGACCCAGTACTTC. The chain joins TRBV6-1 to TRBJ2-5; D not resolved. Trimming pared 5 bases from V and 1 base from J, leaving 11 bases between. From germline, CDR1 is MNHNS and CDR2 SASEGT. This CDR3 has 14 amino acids.

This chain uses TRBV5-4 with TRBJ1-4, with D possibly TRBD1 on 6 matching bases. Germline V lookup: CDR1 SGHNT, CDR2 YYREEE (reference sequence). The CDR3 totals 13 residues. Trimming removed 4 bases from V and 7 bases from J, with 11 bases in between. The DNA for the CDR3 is TGTGCCAGCAGCCACAGGGAAGGTGAAAAACTGTTTTTT. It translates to CASSHREGEKLFF.

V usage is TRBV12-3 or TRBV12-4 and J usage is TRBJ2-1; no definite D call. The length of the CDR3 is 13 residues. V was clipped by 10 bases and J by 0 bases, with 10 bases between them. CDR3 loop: CATEQPSYNEQFF. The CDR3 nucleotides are TGTGCCACCGAGCAGCCCTCCTACAATGAGCAGTTCTTC.

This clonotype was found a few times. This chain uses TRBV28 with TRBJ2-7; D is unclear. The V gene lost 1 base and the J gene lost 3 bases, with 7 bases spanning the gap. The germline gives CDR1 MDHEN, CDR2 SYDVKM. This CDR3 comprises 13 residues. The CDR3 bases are TGTGCCAGCAGTTTATCCAACGGCTACGAGCAGTACTTC. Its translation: CASSLSNGYEQYF.

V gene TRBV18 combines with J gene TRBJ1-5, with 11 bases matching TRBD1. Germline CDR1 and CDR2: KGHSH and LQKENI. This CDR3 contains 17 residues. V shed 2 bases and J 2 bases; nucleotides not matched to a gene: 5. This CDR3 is CASSPADRGRGNQPQHF. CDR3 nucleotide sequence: TGTGCCAGCTCACCAGCGGACAGGGGGCGAGGCAATCAGCCCCAGCATTTT. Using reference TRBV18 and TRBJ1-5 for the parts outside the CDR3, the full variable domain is NAGVMQNPRHLVRRRGQEARLRCSPMKGHSHVYWYRQLPEEGLKFMVYLQKENIIDESGMPKERFSAEFPKEGPSILRIQQVVRGDSAAYFCASSPADRGRGNQPQHFGDGTRLSIL.

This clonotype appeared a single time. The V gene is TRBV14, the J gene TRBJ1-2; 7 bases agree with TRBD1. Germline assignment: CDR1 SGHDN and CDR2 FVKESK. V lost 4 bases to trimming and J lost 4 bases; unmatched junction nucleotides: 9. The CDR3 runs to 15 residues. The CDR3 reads CASSLFSGTAYGYTF. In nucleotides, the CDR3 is TGTGCCAGCAGCCTATTTTCCGGGACAGCCTATGGCTACACCTTC.